This T cell receptor beta chain was sequenced for a study of sequential checkpoint blockade in melanoma (dated by TCRdb to the late 2010s). With regard to the full study: Patients were randomized 1:1 to first-line nivolumab followed by ipilimumab (arm A) or ipilimumab followed by nivolumab (arm B). Maintenance nivolumab came after each of the two trial sequences. Here is what the overall study found, with its caveats: Larger, independent patient cohorts are needed to validate the response-prediction model that combines TCR metrics and mutation burden.

TCRbeta CDR3 regions were immunosequenced from genomic DNA with the immunoSEQ Assay. Prior to high-throughput sequencing, genomic DNA was amplified by bias-controlled multiplex PCR. Per the source publication's procedure: To quantify the absolute abundance of each unique TCRbeta CDR3 region, the sequences were collapsed and filtered. Clonality, defined as 1 minus Pielou's evenness, was calculated using only productive rearrangements. Clones with significantly greater frequencies in on-treatment versus baseline samples were identified using a previously published method. In TCRdb, the immuneACCESS table is reduced to in-frame sequences with V and J assigned. These tables do not hold every clone; where another copy was compared, an unresolved V gene accounts for under half, and the others remain unexplained. That table gives V, J and clone size, and the DNA gave D and trimming. The sample records 9,500 to 15,000 clones, 82% of which are singletons. Around 7.6% of the sample rests with the top ten.

For this clone: Its antigen remains unidentified. The record has no base qualities; no much larger clone is one base away.

The treatment or condition tag for this specimen amounts to: randomized to nivolumab then ipilimumab (arm A) or the reverse (arm B). None of the trial patients had been given prior DNA-damaging chemotherapy. Live CD3+CD8+ cells negative for CD19 and CD56 were sorted from thawed PBMCs on a FACS Aria II flow cytometer. The samples were obtained from melanoma patients enrolled in CheckMate 064, an open-label, randomized phase II trial testing sequential checkpoint blockade. Peripheral blood mononuclear cells were obtained through leukapheresis, purified using Ficoll-Paque, and frozen in human serum containing approximately 10% DMSO. Immediately after sorting, the purity of sorted blood CD3+CD8+ cells was verified to be >95%, after which DNA was extracted. The clonotype comes from a human donor with melanoma. This material consisted of CD8+ T cells sorted from blood (inferred from file names), taken from a patient given nivolumab and ipilimumab in sequence.

The CDR3 corresponds to CASSEYGMGTDTQYF. Here is the DNA: TGTGCCAGCAGTGAATACGGGATGGGTACAGATACGCAGTATTTT. The rearranged segments are TRBV6-1 and TRBJ2-3; the D segment could be TRBD2, given 5 matching bases. The CDR3 starts with the cysteine, ends with the phenylalanine, and has 15 residues. Only the CDR3 DNA is retained, 45 bases long and in frame from the first base. In the germline V gene, CDR1 corresponds to MNHNS and CDR2 to SASEGT. V and J are truncated by 2 bases and 3 bases respectively, leaving an intervening sequence of 12 bases.